What follows is one TCR beta chain and its context. The CDR3 loop spans 16 amino acids. Deletions cut 1 base from V and 4 bases from J, with 14 bases between. The germline gives CDR1 GTSNPN, CDR2 SVGIG (reference sequence). The entry originates in a study of control samples from healthy donors and cancer patients. The method was immunoSEQ multiplex PCR; TCRdb's version includes in-frame clones alone and lacks a portion of them. This sample has 130,000 to 150,000 clones, with 75% to 90% found just once. The sample consisted of blood. This clonotype was sampled from a man younger than 45 in good health. This chain uses TRBV30 with TRBJ2-6; D remains ambiguous. CDR3 nucleotide sequence: TGTGCCTGGAGTGCCACTCGAAGAAGGGGGGCCAACGTCCTGACTTTC. Translated: CAWSATRRRGANVLTF. Based on the CDR3 plus reference TRBV30 and TRBJ2-6, the full variable domain is SQTIHQWPATLVQPVGSPLSLECTVEGTSNPNLYWYRQAAGRGLQLLFYSVGIGQISSEVPQNLSASRPQDRQFILSSKKLLLSDSGFYLCAWSATRRRGANVLTFGAGSRLTVL.